Below, one TCR beta chain is given with its context. Its specificity is not known. Trimming stripped 4 bases from V and 6 bases from J, with 13 bases between. CDR1 and CDR2 (germline): MNHEY, SVGAGI. CDR3 length: 13 amino acids. These data come from a study of post-analysis software for immune sequencing data. The study, taken as a whole, reports: Patients used five TRBV segments, including TRBV5-6, TRBV5-1 and TRBV20-1, more often than controls.

TCR beta cDNA libraries had unique molecular identifiers. TCRdb re-analysed the PCR reads in MiXCR, keeping a single row per CDR3 protein. The data show approximately 770,000 distinct CDR3 sequences, with under 60% seen just once and 4.9% held by the top ten. Source material: blood. The V and J genes are TRBV6-5 and TRBJ2-7; D is tentatively TRBD1 or TRBD2 (5 bases each). The receptor's source is a girl aged 5-17 years with multiple sclerosis. CDR3 DNA: TGTGCCAGCAGTTCGGACTGGGGGACCGAGCAGTACTTC. The encoded protein is CASSSDWGTEQYF.